The clone carrying this TCR beta chain came up once. This entry belongs to a study of blood T cell repertoires in COVID-19. Whole-study context: From the United States, Italy and Spain came samples of acute and convalescent COVID-19. PBMCs, B-cell-depleted T cells, or T cells provided the cDNA or gDNA that made up the material.

Study processing details: Amplified reference gene primers provided the basis for estimating nucleated cell counts. The data were produced by immunoSEQ multiplex PCR, yet TCRdb's version contains in-frame clones alone and is incomplete. From that table come the V and J calls and clone size; the DNA was used to work out D and trimming. The sample lists approximately 150,000 clones, approximately 83% occurring once. Sample: peripheral blood. This clonotype originated in a human donor in a cohort sampled during active COVID-19.

Written as DNA, the CDR3 is TGTGCCACCAGTGGTGGACACTCCTACGAGCAGTACTTC. Its translation: CATSGGHSYEQYF. V usage is TRBV24-1 and J usage is TRBJ2-7; TRBD1 is a possible D gene (5 bases). Germline-derived CDR1 and CDR2 are KGHDR and SFDVKD. Between the trimmed V and J ends, which lost 5 bases and 0 bases, there was a span of 7 bases. This CDR3 is 13 amino acids long.